The next 28 T cell receptor beta chains were all read from a single sample in a study of T cell repertoires in cytomegalovirus infection. From the reads, TCRdb called clonotypes with MiXCR, one entry per CDR3 protein. This table has 680,000 or so distinct CDR3 sequences, about 33% appearing once. No antigen is known for these receptors. The sample here was cultured PBMCs, taken from culture after CMV antigen stimulation. The receptors come from a human donor in good health (CMV status not recorded). Some clones in this sample may be carry-over from other donors' samples.

This clonotype has just a few counts. The chain joins TRBV7-9 to TRBJ1-1; no clear D. CDR1 is SEHNR, CDR2 FQNEAQ, per germline (reference sequence). V lost 5 bases to trimming and J lost 5 bases, with 6 bases between them. There are 11 residues in the CDR3. The CDR3 DNA follows: TGTGCCAGCAGCCGAGAGACTGAAGCTTTCTTT. This sequence encodes CASSRETEAFF.

The J gene is TRBJ2-5, the V gene TRBV6-5; D not certain. Trimming took off 7 bases at V and 4 bases at J, with 16 bases between the two ends. Per germline, CDR1 MNHEY and CDR2 SVGAGI. The CDR3 runs 14 residues. CDR3 coding DNA: TGTGCCAGCACTCGAGCCGGCCCGGGAGAGACCCAGTACTTC. Translation gives CASTRAGPGETQYF.

This rearrangement joins TRBV2 to TRBJ2-3; tentatively, D is TRBD1 or TRBD2 (5 bases each). CDR1 is SNHLY and CDR2 is FYNNEI in the germline V gene. V lost 6 bases to trimming and J lost 5 bases, with 18 bases between them. This CDR3 spans 15 amino acids. The chain's CDR3 is CASRGNRGAGDTQYF. CDR3 bases: TGTGCCAGCAGAGGCAATAGGGGAGCTGGAGATACGCAGTATTTT.

This clonotype was seen only a few times. The chain recombines TRBV7-9 with TRBJ1-4, with D unresolved. This CDR3 contains 12 residues. Per germline, CDR1 SEHNR and CDR2 FQNEAQ (reference sequence). V was trimmed by 6 bases and J by 7 bases, leaving 9 bases between them. This chain's CDR3 is CASSPPFEKLFF. As DNA, the CDR3 is TGTGCCAGCAGTCCCCCTTTTGAAAAACTGTTTTTT.

This chain uses TRBV20-1 with TRBJ2-7; the match to TRBD1 covers 10 bases. The V segment lost 4 bases and the J segment 9 bases; nucleotides outside the gene matches: 15. The CDR3 length is 15 residues. The germline V gene has CDR1 DFQATT and CDR2 SNEGSKA (reference sequence). CDR3 in amino acids: CSAKTVATGGSGQYF. DNA for the CDR3: TGCAGTGCTAAGACTGTGGCGACAGGGGGCTCTGGGCAGTACTTC.

The chain recombines TRBV2 with TRBJ2-2; 8 bases match TRBD1. CDR3 length equals 17 residues. The germline V gene has CDR1 SNHLY and CDR2 FYNNEI. V dropped 3 bases and J dropped 3; count of bases not matched to a gene: 9. CDR3 region: CASSDLVRRGHTGELFF. The CDR3 nucleotides read TGTGCCAGCAGTGATTTGGTCCGCAGGGGGCACACCGGGGAGCTGTTTTTT.

J is TRBJ2-1 and V is TRBV12-3 or TRBV12-4, with 9 positions matching TRBD2. After removal of 3 bases from V and 0 bases from J, the junction contained 6 bases not matched to a gene. The CDR3 has 17 residues. This CDR3 is CASSLREGSSSYNEQFF. The CDR3 DNA follows: TGTGCCAGCAGTTTGCGGGAGGGTTCTAGCTCCTACAATGAGCAGTTCTTC.

This clonotype occurred many times. This sequence joins TRBV7-2 and TRBJ2-2; D may match TRBD1 or TRBD2 (6 bases each). V dropped 3 bases and J dropped 3 bases, with 14 bases sitting between them. Germline V gene lookup returns CDR1 SGHTA and CDR2 FQGNSA. CDR3 size: 16 residues. The DNA for the CDR3 is TGTGCCAGCAGCTTCGGGGCCGGGGGCCACACCGGGGAGCTGTTTTTT. Encoded protein: CASSFGAGGHTGELFF. The variable domain in full, with the rest retrieved from reference TRBV7-2 and TRBJ2-2, is GAGVSQSPSNKVTEKGKDVELRCDPISGHTALYWYRQSLGQGLEFLIYFQGNSAPDKSGLPSDRFSAERTGGSVSTLTIQRTQQEDSAVYLCASSFGAGGHTGELFFGEGSRLTVL.

The V gene is TRBV18, the J gene TRBJ1-3; D remains unclear. Germline values: CDR1 KGHSH, CDR2 LQKENI. There are 15 residues in the CDR3. Trimming removed 6 bases at V and 7 bases at J, with 19 bases between. This chain's CDR3 is CASSPVEVPRNTIYF. The CDR3 nucleotides are TGTGCCAGCTCCCCGGTCGAGGTCCCAAGGAACACCATATATTTT.

This clonotype was counted many times. The chain links TRBV7-2 to TRBJ1-1; perhaps TRBD1 as D (6 bases). CDR3 length: 14 amino acids. Trimming left V 1 base short and J 11 bases short, with 17 bases between. Per germline, CDR1 SGHTA and CDR2 FQGNSA. As DNA, the CDR3 is TGTGCCAGCAGCTTAGACCCAGCCAAGGGGGGGGCTTTCTTT. Protein: CASSLDPAKGGAFF.

This chain connects TRBV18 to TRBJ2-5; D remains unclear. Trimming stripped 0 bases from V and 2 bases from J, with 7 bases between. CDR3 length equals 14 residues. The germline CDR1 and CDR2 sequences are KGHSH and LQKENI. The CDR3 loop is CASSPPGPQETQYF. DNA of the CDR3: TGTGCCAGCTCACCACCCGGACCACAAGAGACCCAGTACTTC. Drawing the rest from reference TRBV18 and TRBJ2-5, the complete variable domain is NAGVMQNPRHLVRRRGQEARLRCSPMKGHSHVYWYRQLPEEGLKFMVYLQKENIIDESGMPKERFSAEFPKEGPSILRIQQVVRGDSAAYFCASSPPGPQETQYFGPGTRLLVL.

This clonotype turned up a few times. The genes are TRBV4-3 and TRBJ1-2; 10 bases are a match to TRBD1. The V segment lost 1 base and the J segment 4 bases; nucleotides outside the gene matches: 3. Germline V gives CDR1 LGHNA, CDR2 YSLEER. This CDR3 has 15 residues. CDR3 DNA sequence: TGCGCCAGCAGCCAAGTGACAGGGGGCCTCTATGGCTACACCTTC. This codes for CASSQVTGGLYGYTF.

This chain connects TRBV7-6 to TRBJ2-7, with 8 bases aligning to TRBD2. The CDR3 sequence is 15 residues long. The V gene's germline CDR1 is SGHVS and CDR2 FNYEAQ. Germline trimming cut 4 bases from V and 4 bases from J; bases unmatched to any gene: 9. Here the CDR3 reads CASSSLGGGFYEQYF. The CDR3 nucleotides read TGTGCCAGCAGCTCCCTCGGGGGGGGGTTTTACGAGCAGTACTTC.

The chain joins TRBV27 to TRBJ2-3; perhaps TRBD2 as D (5 bases). This CDR3 has 15 amino acids. The V gene's germline CDR1 is MNHEY and CDR2 SMNVEV (reference sequence). V was pared by 1 base and J by 5 bases, with 13 bases between. The CDR3 is CASSLLTGREDTQYF. Written as DNA, the CDR3 is TGTGCCAGCAGTTTATTGACCGGACGGGAAGATACGCAGTATTTT.

Many counts were recorded for this clonotype. The chain carries TRBV7-2 and TRBJ2-1; perhaps TRBD2 as D (6 bases). Looked up from germline, CDR1 is SGHTA and CDR2 is FQGNSA. The germline V and J ends were trimmed by 5 bases and 3 bases, with 11 bases remaining between them. This CDR3 has 14 residues. The CDR3 nucleotides read TGTGCCAGCAGCCGGGACTTTCGCTACAATGAGCAGTTCTTC. This sequence encodes CASSRDFRYNEQFF.

Written as DNA, the CDR3 is TGTGCCATCAGGGGAGACAGGGGGGAATACGAGCAGTACTTC. This translates into CAIRGDRGEYEQYF. The rearrangement links TRBV10-3 to TRBJ2-7, with 9 bases identical to TRBD1. The CDR3 contains 14 residues. Germline loops: CDR1 ENHRY, CDR2 SYGVKD. Germline trimming cut 6 bases from V and 4 bases from J; bases unmatched to any gene: 7.

The chain is built from TRBV12-3 or TRBV12-4 and TRBJ2-1, with unresolved D. Trimming removed 6 bases at V and 12 bases at J, with 15 bases between. This CDR3 is built from 12 residues. Here the CDR3 DNA reads TGTGCCAGCAGCCCGGAGAGCAGTAGGCAGTTCTTC. The encoded protein is CASSPESSRQFF.

As to this clonotype: A much larger clonotype is one base distant, so this may be a read error. The rearrangement joins TRBV7-9 to TRBJ2-3; weak D call: TRBD1 (6 bases). The CDR3 loop spans 17 amino acids. Germline CDR1 is SEHNR and CDR2 is FQNEAQ (reference sequence). Trimming removed 5 bases from V and 5 bases from J, with 23 bases in between. In DNA form, the CDR3 reads TGTGCCAGCAGCCTCTTTGGACAGAATACACCCGGAGATACGCAGTATTTT. Its translation is CASSLFGQNTPGDTQYF.

The chain is built from TRBV4-2 and TRBJ1-4; D is unclear. The V end lost 0 bases, the J end lost 7 bases, and 3 bases lay between the germline ends. CDR1 and CDR2 from the germline V gene are LGHNA and YNFKEQ. The CDR3 consists of 12 residues. CDR3 region: CASSQDGEKLFF. The CDR3, as DNA: TGTGCCAGCAGCCAAGACGGTGAAAAACTGTTTTTT.

CDR3 bases: TGTGCCACCAGCACCGCTAAGTGGAATACGCAGTATTTT. Residues: CATSTAKWNTQYF. The chain has TRBV15 and TRBJ2-3; D is unresolved. Trimming stripped 4 bases from V and 7 bases from J, with 12 bases between. CDR1 is LNHNV and CDR2 is YYDKDF in the germline V gene (reference sequence). This CDR3 is 13 amino acids long.

CDR3 nucleotides: TGTGCCAGCTTTAGGGAAGGGGTCGAAAAGGACACTGAAGCTTTCTTT. It translates to CASFREGVEKDTEAFF. The genes are TRBV19 and TRBJ1-1, with TRBD1 as a possible D gene (5 bases). The CDR3 consists of 16 residues. Germline assignment: CDR1 LNHDA and CDR2 SQIVND (reference sequence). V lost 9 bases and J lost 3, with 23 bases in between.

In this sample, this clonotype turned up many times. V gene TRBV4-1 combines with J gene TRBJ1-2, with D perhaps TRBD1 (5 bases). With 6 bases removed from V and 0 bases from J, the gap between germline ends came to 14 bases. This CDR3 has 15 residues. CDR1 and CDR2 (germline): MGHRA, YSYEKL. Written as DNA, the CDR3 is TGCGCCAGCAGACAAAGACAGACCGCTAACTATGGCTACACCTTC. This gives the protein CASRQRQTANYGYTF.

The chain joins TRBV6-6 to TRBJ2-2, with D perhaps TRBD1 (6 bases). The germline gives CDR1 MNHNY, CDR2 SVGAGI (reference sequence). Between the trimmed V and J ends, which lost 4 bases and 3 bases, there was a span of 9 bases. The CDR3 is 14 amino acids. The CDR3 sequence: CASSWAGDTGELFF. The DNA of the CDR3 is TGTGCCAGCAGTTGGGCAGGGGACACCGGGGAGCTGTTTTTT.

In its sample, this clonotype was seen a few times. V usage is TRBV2 and J usage is TRBJ2-1; TRBD2 matches at 13 bases. CDR1 is SNHLY, CDR2 FYNNEI, per germline. Trimming removed 7 bases from V and 0 bases from J; junction bases left unmatched: 9. This CDR3 has 18 residues. The CDR3 spells CASTGAWTSGSSYNEQFF. As DNA, the CDR3 is TGTGCCAGCACCGGGGCCTGGACTAGCGGGAGCTCCTACAATGAGCAGTTCTTC.

V gene TRBV20-1 combines with J gene TRBJ2-3; no firm D call. Germline V gene sequence: CDR1 DFQATT, CDR2 SNEGSKA (reference sequence). There are 15 residues in the CDR3. V was pared by 1 base and J by 3 bases, with 14 bases between. The DNA of the CDR3 is TGCAGTGCTAGAGTCTCAAGCGTGACAACAGATACGCAGTATTTT. Its translation is CSARVSSVTTDTQYF.

The rearrangement uses TRBV20-1 and TRBJ2-1; maybe TRBD2 (6 bases). The CDR3 covers 15 residues. CDR1 is DFQATT, CDR2 SNEGSKA, per germline (reference sequence). The germline V and J ends were trimmed by 2 bases and 2 bases, with 13 bases remaining between them. The CDR3 here is CSARLALTPYNEQFF. The CDR3 DNA reads as TGCAGTGCTAGACTAGCGCTGACCCCCTACAATGAGCAGTTCTTC.

The chain combines TRBV5-1 with TRBJ2-3; D is uncertain. The V end lost 6 bases, the J end lost 2 bases, and 10 bases lay between the germline ends. CDR1 and CDR2 from the germline V gene are SGHRS and YFSETQ. The CDR3 runs to 13 residues. CDR3 sequence reads: CASKVGFTDTQYF. For the CDR3, the DNA is TGCGCCAGCAAAGTCGGTTTCACAGATACGCAGTATTTT.

The gene calls are TRBV15 and TRBJ2-3; TRBD2 matches 13 bases. Losses at the gene ends were 5 bases for V and 6 bases for J; bases not matched to a gene: 5. CDR3 size: 15 residues. Germline CDR1 reads LNHNV; CDR2 reads YYDKDF (reference sequence). The CDR3 loop reads CATSLTTSGRDTQYF. CDR3 coding DNA: TGTGCCACCAGCCTAACGACTAGCGGGAGGGATACGCAGTATTTT.